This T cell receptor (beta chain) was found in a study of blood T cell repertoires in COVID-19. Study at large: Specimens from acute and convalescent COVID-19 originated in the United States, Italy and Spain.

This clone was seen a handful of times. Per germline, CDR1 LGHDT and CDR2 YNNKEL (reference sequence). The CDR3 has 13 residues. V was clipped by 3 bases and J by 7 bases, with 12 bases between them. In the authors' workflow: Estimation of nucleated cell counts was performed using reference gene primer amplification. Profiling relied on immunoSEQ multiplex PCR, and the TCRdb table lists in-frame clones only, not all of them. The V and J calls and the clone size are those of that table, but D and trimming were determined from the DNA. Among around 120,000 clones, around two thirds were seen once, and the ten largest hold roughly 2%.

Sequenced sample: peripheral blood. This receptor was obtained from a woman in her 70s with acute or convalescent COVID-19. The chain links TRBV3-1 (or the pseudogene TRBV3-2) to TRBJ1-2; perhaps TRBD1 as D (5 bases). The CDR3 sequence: CASSHPQGTGYTF. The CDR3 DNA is TGTGCCAGCAGCCACCCTCAGGGTACTGGCTACACCTTC.